This T cell receptor (beta chain) was documented in a study of blood T cell repertoires in COVID-19. Study-wide background: Whether acute or convalescent, the COVID-19 samples came from the United States, Italy and Spain. The analysed material was cDNA or gDNA that came from T cells, B-cell-depleted T cells, or PBMCs.

Per the study methods: Reference gene primer amplification in the assay estimated nucleated cell counts. Measured with immunoSEQ multiplex PCR; TCRdb has only the in-frame clones, and not every one. The V and J calls and clone size are taken from that table; D and trimming were inferred from the DNA. Here the sample spans about 40,000 clones, roughly 90% being singletons. The germline V and J ends were trimmed by 1 base and 1 base, with 4 bases remaining between them. The CDR3 contains 14 residues. Germline lookup yields CDR1 SGHVS and CDR2 FQNEAQ. V is TRBV7-8 and J is TRBJ2-2; D remains unclear. This clonotype originated in a man aged 65 to 79 with acute or convalescent COVID-19. Sequencing was carried out using peripheral blood. CDR3 in DNA: TGTGCCAGCAGCTTAGGAGGGAACACCGGGGAGCTGTTTTTT. Translating gives CASSLGGNTGELFF.